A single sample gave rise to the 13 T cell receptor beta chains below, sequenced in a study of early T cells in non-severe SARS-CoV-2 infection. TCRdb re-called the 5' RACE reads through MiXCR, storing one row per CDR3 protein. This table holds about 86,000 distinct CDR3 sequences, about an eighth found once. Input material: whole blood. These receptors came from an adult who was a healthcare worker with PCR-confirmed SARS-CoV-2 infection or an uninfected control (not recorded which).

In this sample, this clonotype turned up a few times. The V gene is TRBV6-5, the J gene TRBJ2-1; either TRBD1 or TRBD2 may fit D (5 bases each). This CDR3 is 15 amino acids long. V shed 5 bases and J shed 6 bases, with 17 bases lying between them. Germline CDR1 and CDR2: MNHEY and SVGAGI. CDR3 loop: CASSTPGRRRNEQFF. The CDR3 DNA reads TGTGCCAGCAGTACTCCGGGACGCCGCCGCAATGAGCAGTTCTTC.

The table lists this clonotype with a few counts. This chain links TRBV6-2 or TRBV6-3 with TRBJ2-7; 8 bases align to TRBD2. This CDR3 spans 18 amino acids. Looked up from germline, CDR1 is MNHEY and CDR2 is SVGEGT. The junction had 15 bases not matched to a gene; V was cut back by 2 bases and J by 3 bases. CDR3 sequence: CASSYRKTAGEGLYEQYF. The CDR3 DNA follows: TGTGCCAGCAGTTACCGAAAGACAGCGGGAGAAGGACTCTACGAGCAGTACTTC.

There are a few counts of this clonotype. The chain's CDR3 is CASSPGTVGRDEQFF. In DNA, the CDR3 is TGTGCCAGCTCACCCGGGACAGTGGGAAGGGATGAGCAGTTCTTC. V is TRBV18 and J is TRBJ2-1; TRBD1 agrees at 7 bases. CDR1 and CDR2 from the germline V gene are KGHSH and LQKENI. V trimming: 3 bases; J trimming: 8 bases; junction bases outside the gene matches: 10. CDR3 length: 15 amino acids. The full variable domain, rest sourced from reference TRBV18 and TRBJ2-1, is NAGVMQNPRHLVRRRGQEARLRCSPMKGHSHVYWYRQLPEEGLKFMVYLQKENIIDESGMPKERFSAEFPKEGPSILRIQQVVRGDSAAYFCASSPGTVGRDEQFFGPGTRLTVL.

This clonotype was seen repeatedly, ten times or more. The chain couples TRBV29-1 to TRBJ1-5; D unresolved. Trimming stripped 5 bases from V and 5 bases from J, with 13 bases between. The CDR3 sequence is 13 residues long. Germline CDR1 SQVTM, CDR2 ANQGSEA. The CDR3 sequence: CSVSEQPDQPQHF. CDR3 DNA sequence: TGCAGCGTTTCGGAGCAGCCAGATCAGCCCCAGCATTTT.

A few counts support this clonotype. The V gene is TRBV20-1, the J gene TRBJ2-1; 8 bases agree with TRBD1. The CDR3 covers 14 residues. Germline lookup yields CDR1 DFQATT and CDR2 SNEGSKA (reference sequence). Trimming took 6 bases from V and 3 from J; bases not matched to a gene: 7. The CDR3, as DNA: TGCAGTGCCACGGGACAGGACAACTACAATGAGCAGTTCTTC. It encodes CSATGQDNYNEQFF.

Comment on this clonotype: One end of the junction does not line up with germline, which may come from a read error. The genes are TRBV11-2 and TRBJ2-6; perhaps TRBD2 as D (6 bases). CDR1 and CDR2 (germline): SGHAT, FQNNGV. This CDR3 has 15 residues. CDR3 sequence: CVSNGRRSGANVLTF. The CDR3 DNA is TGTGTCAGCAATGGGAGGAGATCTGGGGCCAACGTCCTGACTTTC.

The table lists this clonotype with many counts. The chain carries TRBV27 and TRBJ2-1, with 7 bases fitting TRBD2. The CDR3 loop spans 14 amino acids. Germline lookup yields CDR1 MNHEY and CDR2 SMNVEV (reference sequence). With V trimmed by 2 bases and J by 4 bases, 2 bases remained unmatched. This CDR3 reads CASSLRDYYNEQFF. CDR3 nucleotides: TGTGCCAGCAGTTTACGGGACTATTACAATGAGCAGTTCTTC.

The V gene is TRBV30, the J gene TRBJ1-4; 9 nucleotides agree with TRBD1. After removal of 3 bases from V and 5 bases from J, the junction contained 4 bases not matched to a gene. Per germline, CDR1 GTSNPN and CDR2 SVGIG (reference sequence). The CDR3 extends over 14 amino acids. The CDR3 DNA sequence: TGTGCCTGGAGCTCCGGGACAGGGAATGAAAAACTGTTTTTT. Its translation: CAWSSGTGNEKLFF.

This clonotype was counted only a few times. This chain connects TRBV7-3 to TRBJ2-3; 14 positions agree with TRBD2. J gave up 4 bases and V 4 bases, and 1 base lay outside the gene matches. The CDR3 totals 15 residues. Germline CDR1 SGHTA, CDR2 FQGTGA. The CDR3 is CASSSTSGRADTQYF. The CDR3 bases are TGTGCCAGCAGCTCGACTAGCGGGAGGGCAGATACGCAGTATTTT. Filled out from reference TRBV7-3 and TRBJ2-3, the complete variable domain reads GAGVSQTPSNKVTEKGKYVELRCDPISGHTALYWYRQSLGQGPEFLIYFQGTGAADDSGLPNDRFFAVRPEGSVSTLKIQRTERGDSAVYLCASSSTSGRADTQYFGPGTRLTVL.

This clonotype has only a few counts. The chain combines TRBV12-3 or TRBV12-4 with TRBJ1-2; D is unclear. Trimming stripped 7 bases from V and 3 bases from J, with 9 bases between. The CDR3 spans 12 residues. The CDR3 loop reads CASTRVDYGYTF. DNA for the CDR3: TGTGCCAGCACTAGGGTGGACTATGGCTACACCTTC.

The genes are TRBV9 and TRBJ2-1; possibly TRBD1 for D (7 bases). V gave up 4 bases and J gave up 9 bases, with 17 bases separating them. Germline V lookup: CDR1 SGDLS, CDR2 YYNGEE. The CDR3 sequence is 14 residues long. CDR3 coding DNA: TGTGCCAGCAGCCCCAGGGCAGGGGGGAGTGAGCAGTTCTTC. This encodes CASSPRAGGSEQFF.

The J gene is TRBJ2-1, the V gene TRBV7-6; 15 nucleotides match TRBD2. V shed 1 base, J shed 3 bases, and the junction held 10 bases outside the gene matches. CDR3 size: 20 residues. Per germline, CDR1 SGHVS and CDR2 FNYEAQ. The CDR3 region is CASSLVSGWTSGGDYNEQFF. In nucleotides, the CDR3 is TGTGCCAGCAGCTTAGTTTCAGGTTGGACTAGCGGGGGGGACTACAATGAGCAGTTCTTC.

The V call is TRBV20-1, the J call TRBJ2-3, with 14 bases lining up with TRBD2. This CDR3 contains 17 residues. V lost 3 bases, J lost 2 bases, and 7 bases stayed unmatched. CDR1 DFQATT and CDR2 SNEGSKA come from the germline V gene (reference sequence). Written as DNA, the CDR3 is TGCAGTGCTAGGGGGACTAGCGGGAGAGGGATCACAGATACGCAGTATTTT. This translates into CSARGTSGRGITDTQYF.